These T cell receptor beta chains were read from a single sample in a study of shared clonotypes between healthy human individuals. Only in-frame clones appear in the TCRdb table, and some are missing; sequencing was by immunoSEQ multiplex PCR. Of roughly 2.4 million clones in the sample, 90% to 96% were seen once. The sequenced sample consisted of naive CD4+ T cells sorted from blood. These TCRs come from a young man in good health. Each CDR3 is given with its conserved first and last residue. The order of the fields is J gene, D gene, V gene, clone size, CDR3 protein, CDR3 DNA. A D gene is named only where the DNA matches it firmly. Size is stated for part of the rows, as once, few or many counts, or as a class when the clone is expanded.

>TRBJ1-5|-|TRBV9|once
CASSSRTVSNQPQHF
TGTGCCAGCAGCTCTCGGACAGTTAGCAATCAGCCCCAGCATTTT
>TRBJ1-5|TRBD1|TRBV7-3|-
CASSFIRGSRQPQHF
TGTGCCAGCAGCTTCATCAGGGGGTCGAGGCAGCCCCAGCATTTT
>TRBJ2-7|TRBD1|TRBV6-7|once
CASSYSIGTGGASGCEQYF
TGTGCCAGCAGTTACTCAATTGGGACAGGGGGCGCTTCCGGCTGCGAGCAGTACTTC
>TRBJ2-3|TRBD2|TRBV5-1|-
CASSSTSGGSTDTQYF
TGCGCCAGCAGCTCGACTAGCGGGGGTAGCACAGATACGCAGTATTTT
>TRBJ2-5|TRBD2|TRBV6-6|-
CASSYTSGGAETQYF
TGTGCCAGCAGTTACACGAGCGGGGGGGCAGAGACCCAGTACTTC
>TRBJ1-5|TRBD1|TRBV28|-
CASSPPDRPNQPQHF
TGTGCCAGCAGTCCACCGGACAGGCCGAATCAGCCCCAGCATTTT
>TRBJ2-1|-|TRBV25-1|-
CASIGVNEQFF
TGTGCCAGCATTGGGGTCAATGAGCAGTTCTTC
>TRBJ1-5|TRBD1|TRBV5-6|-
CASSKSKSDRGLQPQHF
TGTGCCAGCAGCAAATCAAAGTCGGACAGGGGGCTTCAGCCCCAGCATTTT
>TRBJ1-2|-|TRBV20-1|once
CSAFWGVGYTF
TGCAGTGCTTTTTGGGGGGTTGGCTACACCTTC
>TRBJ2-7|-|TRBV27|once
CASRRDGTYEQYF
TGTGCCAGCAGGCGGGACGGAACCTACGAGCAGTACTTC
>TRBJ2-7|-|TRBV21-1|-
CASSKRQGPTYEQYF
TGTGCCAGCAGCAAACGACAGGGGCCAACCTACGAGCAGTACTTC
>TRBJ2-3|-|TRBV6-1|-
CASSEGLPGVADTQYF
TGTGCCAGCAGTGAGGGACTTCCAGGAGTCGCAGATACGCAGTATTTT
>TRBJ1-3|-|TRBV11-2|-
CASGMSLGNTIYF
TGTGCCAGCGGGATGTCTCTGGGAAACACCATATATTTT
>TRBJ1-4|TRBD1|TRBV18|-
CASSPSIFKGAANEKLFF
TGTGCCAGCTCACCATCAATTTTCAAGGGGGCGGCTAATGAAAAACTGTTTTTT
>TRBJ1-1|-|TRBV28|-
CASTSSLMNTEAFF
TGTGCCAGCACCTCCTCCCTGATGAACACTGAAGCTTTCTTT
>TRBJ2-7|-|TRBV5-1|-
CASSASYEQYF
TGCGCCAGCAGCGCTTCCTACGAGCAGTACTTC
>TRBJ2-7|TRBD1|TRBV6-6|-
CASTPRTGVIYEQYF
TGTGCCAGCACCCCTCGGACAGGGGTAATCTACGAGCAGTACTTC
>TRBJ2-5|TRBD1|TRBV7-6|-
CASSLVTAGGRETQYF
TGTGCCAGCAGCTTAGTGACGGCAGGGGGACGAGAGACCCAGTACTTC
>TRBJ1-1|-|TRBV5-1|few
CASSLEGPGKNTEAFF
TGCGCCAGCAGCTTGGAAGGTCCAGGGAAGAACACTGAAGCTTTCTTT
>TRBJ2-4|-|TRBV11-1|once
CASSSRIAKNIQYF
TGTGCCAGCAGCTCTAGGATAGCCAAAAACATTCAGTACTTC
>TRBJ2-2|TRBD2|TRBV2|-
CASRSGTSNTGELFF
TGTGCCAGCAGAAGCGGGACTTCGAACACCGGGGAGCTGTTTTTT
>TRBJ1-3|-|TRBV30|-
CAWSVGTGNTIYF
TGTGCCTGGAGTGTGGGGACTGGAAACACCATATATTTT
>TRBJ2-7|-|TRBV19|once
CASSMRGRYEQYF
TGTGCCAGTAGTATGAGGGGAAGGTACGAGCAGTACTTC
>TRBJ2-3|TRBD2|TRBV28|-
CASSPGLAGGNTDTQYF
TGTGCCAGCAGCCCCGGACTAGCGGGGGGGAACACAGATACGCAGTATTTT
>TRBJ1-2|-|TRBV6-6|-
CASSGQGGGYTF
TGTGCCAGCAGTGGGCAGGGAGGTGGCTACACCTTC
>TRBJ2-1|-|TRBV10-1|-
CASSGFLNNEQFF
TGCGCCAGCAGCGGGTTTTTGAACAATGAGCAGTTCTTC
>TRBJ1-5|-|TRBV7-8|-
CASSLVSRRSNQPQHF
TGTGCCAGCAGCTTAGTATCCCGGAGGAGCAATCAGCCCCAGCATTTT
>TRBJ2-3|-|TRBV10-3|-
CAIMGAGATDTQYF
TGTGCCATCATGGGGGCGGGAGCTACAGATACGCAGTATTTT
>TRBJ1-4|TRBD1|TRBV5-4|-
CASSWDRGPGGNEKLFF
TGTGCCAGCAGCTGGGACAGGGGCCCCGGGGGAAACGAAAAACTGTTTTTT
>TRBJ2-7|TRBD2|TRBV5-1|-
CASSHAGGGSYEQYF
TGCGCCAGCAGCCACGCGGGGGGCGGCTCCTACGAGCAGTACTTC
>TRBJ2-5|-|TRBV2|-
CASRASEARQETQYF
TGTGCCAGCAGGGCTAGCGAGGCAAGGCAAGAGACCCAGTACTTC
>TRBJ2-1|TRBD2|TRBV7-7|-
CASSPSSGRFDEQFF
TGTGCTAGCAGCCCAAGTAGCGGGAGATTCGATGAGCAGTTCTTC
>TRBJ1-2|-|TRBV5-4|-
CASSQKIIGLKDGYTF
TGTGCCAGCAGCCAGAAAATAATCGGACTTAAGGATGGCTACACCTTC
>TRBJ2-7|-|TRBV19|-
CATKGTHSSYEQYF
TGTGCCACCAAGGGGACTCACAGCTCCTACGAGCAGTACTTC
>TRBJ1-5|-|TRBV28|-
CASSRPGPSNQPQHF
TGTGCCAGCAGCCGCCCGGGACCTAGCAATCAGCCCCAGCATTTT
>TRBJ2-3|-|TRBV6-4|-
CASRRTVSTDTQYF
TGTGCCAGCCGTAGGACGGTCAGCACAGATACGCAGTATTTT
>TRBJ2-1|-|TRBV7-3|-
CASSFKPLGDEPFF
TGTGCCAGCAGCTTCAAACCCCTCGGGGATGAGCCGTTCTTC
>TRBJ2-2|TRBD1|TRBV6-5|-
CASETGGLNTGELFF
TGTGCCTCAGAGACAGGGGGCCTAAACACCGGGGAGCTGTTTTTT
>TRBJ1-1|-|TRBV6-6|-
CASSYGGQLNTEAFF
TGTGCCAGCAGTTACGGGGGGCAATTGAACACTGAAGCTTTCTTT